The 30 T cell receptor beta chains given below trace back to one sample, sequenced in a study of T cells in Graves' hyperthyroidism and ophthalmopathy. Amplified TCR beta CDR3 regions came from RNA transcripts. Initially, a first-round RT-PCR of the TCR CDR3 employed the HTBI primer set. TCRdb re-called the multiplex PCR reads through MiXCR, storing one row per CDR3 protein. The sample consists of around 300,000 distinct CDR3 sequences, less than 30% of them appearing once. The sample comprised blood. Receptors originate from a middle-aged man with Graves' hyperthyroidism that later progressed to Graves' ophthalmopathy.

In its sample, this clonotype was seen many times. The chain carries TRBV29-1 and TRBJ2-5, with D possibly TRBD1 on 7 matching bases. Trimming took off 6 bases at V and 1 base at J, with 15 bases between the two ends. In germline, CDR1 is SQVTM, CDR2 ANQGSEA. The CDR3 covers 14 residues. The CDR3 sequence: CSVKEGAGQETQYF. The CDR3, as DNA: TGCAGCGTGAAGGAGGGGGCTGGCCAAGAGACCCAGTACTTC. Together with reference TRBV29-1 and TRBJ2-5, the CDR3 gives the full variable domain: SAVISQKPSRDICQRGTSLTIQCQVDSQVTMMFWYRQQPGQSLTLIATANQGSEATYESGFVIDKFPISRPNLTFSTLTVSNMSPEDSSIYLCSVKEGAGQETQYFGPGTRLLVL.

This clonotype has a handful of counts. The rearrangement uses TRBV6-2 or TRBV6-3 and TRBJ2-7; 8 nucleotides align to TRBD2. Germline V lookup: CDR1 MNHEY, CDR2 SVGEGT. After removal of 8 bases from V and 2 bases from J, the junction contained 14 bases not matched to a gene. The CDR3 is 16 residues long. The CDR3 nucleotides read TGTGCCAGCTGGTCTACTATCCGGGAGGGGGCCTACGAGCAGTACTTC. Protein sequence: CASWSTIREGAYEQYF.

This clonotype has at least ten counts. The chain combines TRBV6-1 with TRBJ1-5, with 7 bases fitting TRBD1. The V gene's germline CDR1 is MNHNS and CDR2 SASEGT. Trimming removed 6 bases from V and 4 bases from J; junction bases left unmatched: 12. The CDR3 totals 16 residues. The CDR3 loop reads CASRTSTGPLNQPQHF. DNA for the CDR3: TGTGCCAGCAGGACTTCGACAGGGCCCCTTAATCAGCCCCAGCATTTT.

This chain links TRBV20-1 with TRBJ2-7; D uncertain. There are 13 residues in the CDR3. CDR1 DFQATT and CDR2 SNEGSKA come from the germline V gene (reference sequence). The V and J ends lost 0 bases and 6 bases respectively, with 12 bases between them. CDR3 in amino acids: CSARELRTGEQYF. The CDR3 DNA is TGCAGTGCTAGAGAACTGAGAACGGGCGAGCAGTACTTC.

This clonotype has a count of ten or more. The V call is TRBV18, the J call TRBJ2-5; possibly TRBD1 or TRBD2 for D (5 bases each). In germline, CDR1 is KGHSH, CDR2 LQKENI. V was trimmed by 1 base and J by 1 base, leaving 16 bases between them. CDR3 length: 17 amino acids. The CDR3 nucleotides are TGTGCCAGCTCACCACTCGGTTTGGGGGTCACCCAAGAGACCCAGTACTTC. It encodes CASSPLGLGVTQETQYF.

In its sample, this clonotype was seen once. The genes are TRBV12-3 or TRBV12-4 and TRBJ1-3; tentative D call: TRBD1 (6 bases). The ends were cut back, 3 bases at V and 0 bases at J, with 18 bases in the middle. The CDR3 has 18 amino acids. In nucleotides, the CDR3 is TGTGCCAGCAGTTTTGGTCAGGGGCGGGCGAGCTCTGGAAACACCATATATTTT. Translation gives CASSFGQGRASSGNTIYF.

Many counts were recorded for this clonotype. V and J are TRBV11-2 and TRBJ1-6; 7 nucleotides line up with TRBD1. Germline CDR1 and CDR2: SGHAT and FQNNGV. The CDR3 contains 15 residues. V shed 5 bases, J shed 4 bases, and the junction held 5 bases outside the gene matches. DNA for the CDR3: TGTGCCAGCAGCATCAACAGGGGTTATAATTCACCCCTCCACTTT. It translates to CASSINRGYNSPLHF.

This clonotype was detected ten times or more. This sequence joins TRBV29-1 and TRBJ1-1; D is undetermined. Germline loops: CDR1 SQVTM, CDR2 ANQGSEA. This CDR3 has 12 residues. V was trimmed by 7 bases and J by 2 bases, leaving 11 bases between them. Written as DNA, the CDR3 is TGCAGCGCCCAGGTGGTAAACACTGAAGCTTTCTTT. Translating it yields CSAQVVNTEAFF.

At least ten counts were recorded for this clonotype. The chain uses TRBV6-5 and TRBJ2-7; 8 bases line up with TRBD2. The length of the CDR3 is 16 residues. V trimming: 0 bases; J trimming: 7 bases; junction bases outside the gene matches: 11. CDR1 and CDR2 (germline): MNHEY, SVGAGI. DNA of the CDR3: TGTGCCAGCAGTTACTCGTCTTGGGCGGGAGGAGGTGAGCAGTACTTC. Translation gives CASSYSSWAGGGEQYF.

This clonotype occurred many times. The chain is built from TRBV20-1 and TRBJ1-1; the D gene is possibly TRBD1 (6 bases). V was trimmed by 1 base and J by 4 bases, leaving 22 bases between them. Germline values: CDR1 DFQATT, CDR2 SNEGSKA (reference sequence). The CDR3 totals 17 residues. The CDR3 region has the DNA TGCAGTGCTAGAGGCGGTTGGGACACCCTCCTAGGCACTGAAGCTTTCTTT. It translates to CSARGGWDTLLGTEAFF.

There are many counts of this clonotype. The J gene is TRBJ1-1, the V gene TRBV6-5; D uncertain. This CDR3 is 17 amino acids long. CDR1 is MNHEY and CDR2 is SVGAGI in the germline V gene. V was clipped by 0 bases and J by 7 bases, with 21 bases between them. The CDR3 is CASSYSKPGVYGLEAFF. The CDR3 bases are TGTGCCAGCAGTTACTCGAAGCCCGGGGTGTATGGTCTTGAAGCTTTCTTT.

This clonotype came up many times. J is TRBJ2-5 and V is TRBV7-9; perhaps TRBD2 as D (6 bases). Deletions cut 4 bases from V and 1 base from J, with 13 bases between. CDR1 is SEHNR, CDR2 FQNEAQ, per germline (reference sequence). This CDR3 is built from 15 residues. Written as DNA, the CDR3 is TGTGCCAGCAGCTGGGGCGTGGGGGGCCAAGAGACCCAGTACTTC. It is translated as CASSWGVGGQETQYF. Full variable domain (outside the CDR3, taken from reference TRBV7-9 and TRBJ2-5): DTGVSQNPRHKITKRGQNVTFRCDPISEHNRLYWYRQTLGQGPEFLTYFQNEAQLEKSRLLSDRFSAERPKGSFSTLEIQRTEQGDSAMYLCASSWGVGGQETQYFGPGTRLLVL.

This clonotype showed up many times. The chain joins TRBV12-3 or TRBV12-4 to TRBJ2-5; tentative D call: TRBD1 (6 bases). The CDR3 loop spans 14 amino acids. The V end was cut by 1 base, the J end by 7 bases, with 13 bases between. This CDR3 is CASSLGGQGGTQYF. Here the CDR3 DNA reads TGTGCCAGCAGTTTAGGGGGACAAGGGGGGACCCAGTACTTC.

The V call is TRBV2, the J call TRBJ1-5; perhaps TRBD1 as D (5 bases). CDR3 length equals 16 residues. Germline loops: CDR1 SNHLY, CDR2 FYNNEI. The V end lost 1 base, the J end lost 4 bases, and 14 bases lay between the germline ends. The CDR3 DNA is TGTGCCAGCAGTGAAGGGGGCAGAAGATCAAATCAGCCCCAGCATTTT. It translates to CASSEGGRRSNQPQHF. The variable domain in full, with the rest retrieved from reference TRBV2 and TRBJ1-5, is EPEVTQTPSHQVTQMGQEVILRCVPISNHLYFYWYRQILGQKVEFLVSFYNNEISEKSEIFDDQFSVERPDGSNFTLKIRSTKLEDSAMYFCASSEGGRRSNQPQHFGDGTRLSIL.

This clonotype came up many times. At one boundary the junction diverges from the germline segment, which might be a read error. The chain employs TRBV5-1 and TRBJ2-7; 11 bases match TRBD1. CDR3 length equals 15 residues. In germline, CDR1 is SGHRS, CDR2 YFSETQ. CDR3 protein: CASSRRTGGSNEQYF. The DNA for the CDR3 is TGCGCCAGCAGCCGGAGGACAGGGGGCTCCAACGAGCAGTACTTC.

V and J are TRBV30 and TRBJ1-1; no clear D. The CDR3 is made up of 12 amino acids. Germline CDR1 and CDR2: GTSNPN and SVGIG (reference sequence). The germline V and J ends were trimmed by 1 base and 5 bases, with 8 bases remaining between them. For the CDR3, the DNA is TGTGCCTGGAGTGGTATGAGTACTGAAGCTTTCTTT. Its translation is CAWSGMSTEAFF.

The chain has TRBV6-5 and TRBJ2-7; D is unclear. Trimming took 8 bases from V and 3 from J, leaving 5 bases between them. This CDR3 spans 10 amino acids. CDR1 is MNHEY and CDR2 is SVGAGI in the germline V gene. The CDR3, as DNA: TGTGCCAGCGTCGGCTACGAGCAGTACTTC. Translation gives CASVGYEQYF.

This clonotype was seen repeatedly, ten times or more. The rearrangement links TRBV18 to TRBJ1-1; D possibly corresponds to TRBD1 (5 bases). Germline V CDR1 and CDR2: KGHSH, LQKENI. Trimming took off 0 bases at V and 0 bases at J, with 8 bases between the two ends. The CDR3 spans 15 residues. CDR3 loop: CASSPPGEMNTEAFF. DNA for the CDR3: TGTGCCAGCTCACCACCGGGGGAAATGAACACTGAAGCTTTCTTT.

V gene TRBV28 combines with J gene TRBJ2-5, with 8 positions matching TRBD1. Per germline, CDR1 MDHEN and CDR2 SYDVKM. V lost 5 bases and J lost 7; bases outside the gene matches: 15. The length of the CDR3 is 16 residues. The DNA for the CDR3 is TGTGCCAGCAGTATCTCCGGACAGGGAGATGTATCGACCCAGTACTTC. Translation gives CASSISGQGDVSTQYF.

This clonotype was seen at least ten times. The V gene is TRBV25-1, the J gene TRBJ2-5; D gene uncertain. The ends were cut back, 1 base at V and 5 bases at J, with 20 bases in the middle. Germline V gene sequence: CDR1 MGHDK, CDR2 SYGVNS. There are 17 residues in the CDR3. The DNA for the CDR3 is TGTGCCAGCAGTGAATTTGGGTCGCCGTGGTTCCGGGAGACCCAGTACTTC. Residues: CASSEFGSPWFRETQYF.

V usage is TRBV19 and J usage is TRBJ1-1; D is uncertain. Germline CDR1 LNHDA, CDR2 SQIVND (reference sequence). The CDR3 totals 14 residues. The V gene lost 4 bases and the J gene lost 4 bases, with 13 bases spanning the gap. The DNA of the CDR3 is TGTGCCAGTAGTACCCAGGCGCGAAGCACTGAAGCTTTCTTT. This sequence encodes CASSTQARSTEAFF.

This clonotype was detected ten times or more. The chain is built from TRBV12-3 or TRBV12-4 and TRBJ1-2; D call uncertain. The germline V and J ends were trimmed by 3 bases and 6 bases, with 17 bases remaining between them. The CDR3 sequence is 15 residues long. The CDR3 spells CASSFAANDINGYTF. CDR3 bases: TGTGCCAGCAGTTTTGCGGCCAACGATATCAATGGCTACACCTTC.

This chain uses TRBV24-1 with TRBJ2-5; 12 bases map to TRBD2. With V trimmed by 11 bases and J by 4 bases, 4 bases remained unmatched. This CDR3 is 13 amino acids long. CDR1 is KGHDR and CDR2 is SFDVKD in the germline V gene. CDR3 sequence: CANGLAGIETQYF. The CDR3 bases are TGTGCCAATGGACTAGCGGGAATAGAGACCCAGTACTTC.

The rearrangement links TRBV29-1 to TRBJ1-5, with TRBD1 matching over 8 bases. V shed 5 bases, J shed 2 bases, and the junction held 5 bases outside the gene matches. Germline values: CDR1 SQVTM, CDR2 ANQGSEA. This CDR3 spans 14 amino acids. CDR3 nucleotides: TGCAGCGTTAGTGGACAGGGTGGCAATCAGCCCCAGCATTTT. This encodes CSVSGQGGNQPQHF.

This clonotype has a handful of counts. The DNA of the CDR3 is TGTGCCAGCAGTGAAGCGACAGTGTATGGCTACACCTTC. This translates into CASSEATVYGYTF. The chain carries TRBV2 and TRBJ1-2; D might be TRBD1 (5 bases). Germline V CDR1 and CDR2: SNHLY, FYNNEI. CDR3 length: 13 residues. Trimming removed 0 bases at V and 5 bases at J, with 7 bases between.

The V call is TRBV13, the J call TRBJ2-7; 10 bases map to TRBD2. Germline values: CDR1 PRHDT, CDR2 FYEKMQ (reference sequence). This CDR3 region has 15 residues. The V gene end was trimmed by 5 bases and the J gene end by 0 bases; junction bases not matched to a gene: 4. This CDR3 reads CASSVTSGTSYEQYF. In DNA, the CDR3 is TGTGCCAGCAGCGTAACTAGCGGGACCTCCTACGAGCAGTACTTC.

This clonotype was counted only a few times. V and J are TRBV6-4 and TRBJ2-5; TRBD2 aligns across 13 bases. Trimming at V came to 7 bases and at J to 5 bases, leaving 16 bases not matched to a gene. The germline gives CDR1 MRHNA, CDR2 SNTAGT. This CDR3 has 18 residues. CDR3 nucleotides: TGTGCCAGCACCGGTGCGGGGGGACTAGCGGGACTACGGGAGACCCAGTACTTC. As protein: CASTGAGGLAGLRETQYF.

In its sample, this clonotype was seen many times. The rearrangement links TRBV7-2 to TRBJ2-1; D is undetermined. Germline CDR1 reads SGHTA; CDR2 reads FQGNSA. The length of the CDR3 is 12 residues. Trimming took off 2 bases at V and 5 bases at J, with 4 bases between the two ends. The CDR3: CASSLLNNEQFF. The CDR3 coding sequence is TGTGCCAGCAGCTTATTGAACAATGAGCAGTTCTTC.

At least ten counts were recorded for this clonotype. The chain carries TRBV29-1 and TRBJ2-5, with 7 bases aligning to TRBD1. The V segment lost 2 bases and the J segment 3 bases; nucleotides outside the gene matches: 9. This CDR3 has 15 residues. Germline V gene lookup returns CDR1 SQVTM and CDR2 ANQGSEA. The CDR3 coding sequence is TGCAGCGTTGAACCCCCGGCAGGGGGAGAAGAGACCCAGTACTTC. Translating gives CSVEPPAGGEETQYF.

This clonotype was found many times. The V and J genes are TRBV29-1 and TRBJ2-7; tentatively, D is TRBD2 (5 bases). This CDR3 spans 13 amino acids. The V gene's germline CDR1 is SQVTM and CDR2 ANQGSEA. Trimming cost V 6 bases and J 0 bases, with 12 bases left between them. DNA of the CDR3: TGCAGCGTGAGGCGGGTCAGCTCCTACGAGCAGTACTTC. Amino acids: CSVRRVSSYEQYF.